This T cell receptor (beta chain) was obtained from a study of Ad26.COV2.S vaccination and SARS-CoV-2 variants. Study background: In the study, Ad26.COV2.S was injected intramuscularly once, or twice 56 days apart. Whole-study results and caveats: Comparability of non-spike TCR breadth was observed across vaccine and placebo recipients. Ad26.COV2.S recipients had broader spike-specific TCRs (P = 0.0014).

A note on this clone: Antigen: not known.

Germline loops: CDR1 LGHNA, CDR2 YNFKEQ. Trimming removed 0 bases from V and 7 bases from J, with 10 bases in between. This CDR3 region has 13 residues. Treatment reported: some 19 received Ad26.COV2.S at low or high dose, single or two shots; roughly five received placebo; per-sample allocation not given. Collection of samples fell on day 63 after the first vaccine or placebo injection. Only in-frame clones appear in the TCRdb table, and some are missing; sequencing was by immunoSEQ multiplex PCR. The sample shows about 450,000 clones, 89% of them seen only once. The sample was peripheral blood, taken in a trial of Ad26.COV2.S vaccine versus placebo. This chain uses TRBV4-2 with TRBJ2-7, with D hard to call. The receptor comes from a person aged 18-60 years who received the Ad26.COV2.S COVID-19 vaccine or a placebo. The chain's CDR3 is CASSQDPNGEQYF. CDR3 nucleotides: TGTGCCAGCAGCCAAGATCCGAATGGAGAGCAGTACTTC.